The TCR beta chain described here comes from a study of OX40 agonist ivuxolimab in advanced cancers. The overall study: Patients were infused with ivuxolimab every 2 weeks at 0.01 to 10 mg/kg. People who had prior anti-PD-1, anti-PD-L1 or anti-CTLA-4 therapy could take part, and around 40% had some. Study-wide results and limits: At doses 0.1 to 3.0 mg/kg, CD4+ and CD8+ clones expanded.

Only in-frame clones appear in the TCRdb table, and some are missing; sequencing was by immunoSEQ multiplex PCR. The sample lists 89,000 or so clones; 75% to 95% were seen once. With regard to this clone: The target antigen is unknown.

Germline V lookup: CDR1 MGHRA, CDR2 YSYEKL. Trimming cost V 3 bases and J 6 bases; bases outside gene matches: 6. The CDR3 length is 15 residues. This specimen consisted of CD4+ or CD8+ T cells sorted from blood, obtained in a trial of the OX40 agonist ivuxolimab. The receptor was derived from an adult with an advanced solid tumor such as melanoma, head and neck, liver or kidney cancer. This chain links TRBV4-1 with TRBJ2-3; 10 nucleotides align to TRBD2. CDR3 coding DNA: TGCGCCAGCAGCCAGGTAGCGGGAGGTTTGGATACGCAGTATTTT. Its protein is CASSQVAGGLDTQYF.